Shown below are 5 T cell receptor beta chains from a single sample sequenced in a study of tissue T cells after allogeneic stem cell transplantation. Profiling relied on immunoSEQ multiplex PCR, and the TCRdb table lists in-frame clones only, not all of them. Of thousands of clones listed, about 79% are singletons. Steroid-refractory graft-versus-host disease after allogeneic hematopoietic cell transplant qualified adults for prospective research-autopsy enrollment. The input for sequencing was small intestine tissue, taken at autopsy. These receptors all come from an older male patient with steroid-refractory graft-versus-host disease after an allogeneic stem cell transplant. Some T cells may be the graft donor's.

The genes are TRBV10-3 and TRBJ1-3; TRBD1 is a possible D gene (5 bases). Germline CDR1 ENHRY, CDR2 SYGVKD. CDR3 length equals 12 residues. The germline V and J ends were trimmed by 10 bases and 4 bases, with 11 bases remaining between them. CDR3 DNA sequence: TGTGCCACTCAGGGTGGCGGAAACACCATATATTTT. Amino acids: CATQGGGNTIYF.

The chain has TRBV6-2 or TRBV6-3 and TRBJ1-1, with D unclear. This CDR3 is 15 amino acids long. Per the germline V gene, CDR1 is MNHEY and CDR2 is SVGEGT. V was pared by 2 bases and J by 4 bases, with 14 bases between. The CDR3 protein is CASSYDTRKGTEAFF. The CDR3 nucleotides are TGTGCCAGCAGTTACGATACCAGGAAGGGCACTGAAGCTTTCTTT.

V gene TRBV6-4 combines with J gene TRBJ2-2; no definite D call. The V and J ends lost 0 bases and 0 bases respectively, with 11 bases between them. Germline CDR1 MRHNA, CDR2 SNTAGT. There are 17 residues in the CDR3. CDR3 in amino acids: CASSDSTWDPNTGELFF. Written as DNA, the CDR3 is TGTGCCAGCAGTGACTCGACTTGGGATCCGAACACCGGGGAGCTGTTTTTT.

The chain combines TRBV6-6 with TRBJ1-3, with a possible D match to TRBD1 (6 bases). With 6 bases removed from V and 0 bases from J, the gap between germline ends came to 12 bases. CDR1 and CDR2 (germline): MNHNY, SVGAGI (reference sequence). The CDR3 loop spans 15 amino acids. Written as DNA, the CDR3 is TGTGCCAGCAGAAGACAGGTAGACTCTGGAAACACCATATATTTT. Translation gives CASRRQVDSGNTIYF.

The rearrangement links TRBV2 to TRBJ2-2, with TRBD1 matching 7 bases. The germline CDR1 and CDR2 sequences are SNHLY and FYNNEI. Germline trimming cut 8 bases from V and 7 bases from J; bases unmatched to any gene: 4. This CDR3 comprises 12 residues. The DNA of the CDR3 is TGTGCCAGCGCCTGGGACAGCGGGGAGCTGTTTTTT. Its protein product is CASAWDSGELFF.